These T cell receptor beta chains were read from a single sample in a study of T cells after yellow fever vaccination. One entry per CDR3 protein, called by TCRdb with MiXCR from the 5' RACE reads. The data contain about 68,000 distinct CDR3 sequences, around 7% of them singletons. Sequenced here: CD8+ T cells sorted from PBMCs, sampled roughly seven weeks after the first yellow fever vaccination. The receptors shown here come from a man younger than 35 who received the YFV17D yellow fever vaccine. CDR3s include the opening cysteine and the closing phenylalanine or tryptophan. A D gene is named only where the DNA matches it firmly.

V: TRBV6-1; D: NA; J: TRBJ1-1; CDR3: CASRGGRFGNTEAFF
V: TRBV15; D: TRBD1; J: TRBJ2-1; CDR3: CATSRAGGFGYNEQFF
V: TRBV27; D: TRBD1; J: TRBJ1-3; CDR3: CASKTGVYGNTIYF
V: TRBV4-1; D: TRBD2; J: TRBJ2-6; CDR3: CASSQTSGANSGANVLTF
V: TRBV7-7; D: NA; J: TRBJ2-3; CDR3: CASSLEYLGTHTDTQYF
V: TRBV19; D: NA; J: TRBJ2-7; CDR3: CASSAQELGAYEQYF
V: TRBV15; D: TRBD1; J: TRBJ2-5; CDR3: CATSRPSQGVNVRETQYF
V: TRBV7-9; D: NA; J: TRBJ1-4; CDR3: CASSSDSTNEKLFF
V: TRBV5-1; D: TRBD1; J: TRBJ2-1; CDR3: CASSFPPDRDLNEQFF
V: TRBV5-1; D: NA; J: TRBJ2-3; CDR3: CASSLVDEDTQYF
V: TRBV7-9; D: TRBD2; J: TRBJ2-1; CDR3: CASSSTGPGGFF
V: TRBV4-1; D: TRBD2; J: TRBJ2-1; CDR3: CASSQDGGAGGLINEQFF
V: TRBV19; D: NA; J: TRBJ1-1; CDR3: CASTPGKVTEAFF
V: TRBV29-1; D: TRBD2; J: TRBJ2-1; CDR3: CSVDGLAGGPNYNEQFF
V: TRBV29-1; D: NA; J: TRBJ1-2; CDR3: CSVEFLPVDYGYTF
V: TRBV7-9; D: NA; J: TRBJ2-3; CDR3: CASSRAAGSTDTQYF
V: TRBV27; D: TRBD1; J: TRBJ1-1; CDR3: CASSLRGTGTTEAFF
V: TRBV7-9; D: NA; J: TRBJ2-5; CDR3: CASSTPPSQGQQETQYF
V: TRBV29-1; D: TRBD1; J: TRBJ1-2; CDR3: CSAQTGRYGYTF
V: TRBV27; D: TRBD1; J: TRBJ1-5; CDR3: CASSFNRGYSNQPQHF
V: TRBV4-1; D: TRBD1; J: TRBJ2-2; CDR3: CASSETGWDTGELFF
V: TRBV9; D: NA; J: TRBJ1-3; CDR3: CASSGRGSGNTIYF
V: TRBV7-9; D: TRBD1; J: TRBJ1-5; CDR3: CASSQTGGNQPQHF
V: TRBV9; D: TRBD2; J: TRBJ2-2; CDR3: CASSAGGGTGELFF
V: TRBV7-9; D: TRBD1; J: TRBJ1-1; CDR3: CASSLATGPEAFF
V: TRBV6-1; D: NA; J: TRBJ2-1; CDR3: CASSKTGLHILNEQFF
V: TRBV4-3; D: TRBD1; J: TRBJ2-7; CDR3: CASSHSSGTGTYEQYF
V: TRBV7-9; D: TRBD2; J: TRBJ2-1; CDR3: CASSTRASGGSHEQFF
V: TRBV12-3/TRBV12-4; D: NA; J: TRBJ2-2; CDR3: CASRGRTGELFF
V: TRBV20-1; D: NA; J: TRBJ2-3; CDR3: CSASGGITDTQYF
V: TRBV19; D: NA; J: TRBJ2-5; CDR3: CASSISAGALETQYF
V: TRBV27; D: NA; J: TRBJ2-4; CDR3: CASSLTTGANIQYF
V: TRBV11-1; D: NA; J: TRBJ2-1; CDR3: CASSLAGSYNEQFF
V: TRBV4-1; D: NA; J: TRBJ1-6; CDR3: CASSQPAGGRYNSPLHF
V: TRBV10-3; D: NA; J: TRBJ2-5; CDR3: CAISEVGVQETQYF
V: TRBV4-1; D: NA; J: TRBJ2-1; CDR3: CASSQGLRNEQFF
V: TRBV5-5; D: NA; J: TRBJ2-1; CDR3: CASSLGGGRMISYNEQFF
V: TRBV5-1; D: NA; J: TRBJ2-1; CDR3: CASSLGDLKPYNEQFF
V: TRBV5-6; D: NA; J: TRBJ2-1; CDR3: CASSPLLGEQFF
V: TRBV6-6; D: NA; J: TRBJ1-2; CDR3: CASSQQTNYGYTF
V: TRBV12-3/TRBV12-4; D: NA; J: TRBJ2-5; CDR3: CASSFSGPQETQYF
V: TRBV6-2/TRBV6-3; D: NA; J: TRBJ2-2; CDR3: CASSYSIFFELFF
V: TRBV27; D: NA; J: TRBJ1-5; CDR3: CASSLNHAQPQHF
V: TRBV4-1; D: TRBD2; J: TRBJ2-1; CDR3: CASSQDPSGGLYNEQFF
V: TRBV29-1; D: NA; J: TRBJ2-2; CDR3: CSARNPRDRLNTGELFF
V: TRBV6-2/TRBV6-3; D: TRBD1; J: TRBJ1-1; CDR3: CASSGKGAKDTEAFF
V: TRBV3-1; D: TRBD1; J: TRBJ1-3; CDR3: CASSQDSGQGRSSGNTIYF
V: TRBV18; D: TRBD2; J: TRBJ2-3; CDR3: CASSSLPSGGAGDTQYF
V: TRBV7-9; D: TRBD2; J: TRBJ2-3; CDR3: CASSSRLGGDTDTQYF
V: TRBV12-3/TRBV12-4; D: TRBD2; J: TRBJ2-7; CDR3: CASNLGGGYVYEQYF
V: TRBV20-1; D: NA; J: TRBJ1-2; CDR3: CSATDNGYTF
V: TRBV11-2; D: TRBD1; J: TRBJ1-1; CDR3: CASSLWGGQGNTEAFF
V: TRBV6-5; D: NA; J: TRBJ1-5; CDR3: CAGPDRKNQPQHF
V: TRBV29-1; D: TRBD2; J: TRBJ2-1; CDR3: CSVEDPGLAGSYNEQFF
V: TRBV7-2; D: NA; J: TRBJ1-1; CDR3: CASSLALHTEAFF
V: TRBV23-1; D: NA; J: TRBJ2-3; CDR3: CASSQSSKFTDTQYF
V: TRBV11-1; D: NA; J: TRBJ1-1; CDR3: CASPTGLEDRHRGYTEAFF